A selection of T cell receptor beta chains follows, all from one sample in a study of a mutant IDH1 vaccine in newly diagnosed glioma. Some clones are missing from TCRdb's copy, which holds only in-frame ones; the method was immunoSEQ multiplex PCR. The sample carries tens of thousands of clones, more than 85% recorded once. The specimen was PBMCs, collected from a glioma patient treated with radiotherapy, temozolomide or both. The receptors come from a man aged 30-40 years with glioma. Both conserved end residues are part of each CDR3. A D gene is named only where the DNA matches it firmly. The size of a clone is reported for some rows only, either as once, few or many, or as a class for expanded clones.

clone size | J gene | V gene | D gene | CDR3 DNA | CDR3 protein
- | TRBJ2-1 | TRBV6-4 | - | TGTGCCAGCGCCCCGGGGCTCTCCTACAATGAGCAGTTCTTC | CASAPGLSYNEQFF
- | TRBJ2-5 | TRBV7-2 | - | TGTGCCAGCAGCTCCTCCGGGGGCGGCCAAGAGACCCAGTACTTC | CASSSSGGGQETQYF
- | TRBJ2-1 | TRBV5-1 | TRBD2 | TGCGCCAGCAGCTTGGCCCTAGCGGGAGGGGTTGAGCAGTTCTTC | CASSLALAGGVEQFF
- | TRBJ2-1 | TRBV5-4 | TRBD1 | TGTGCCAGCAGCTTGGAGCCAGGGGGCAGGAATGAGCAGTTCTTC | CASSLEPGGRNEQFF
- | TRBJ2-7 | TRBV5-1 | - | TGCGCCAGCAGCTCGACAGGTAGCTCCTACGAGCAGTACTTC | CASSSTGSSYEQYF
- | TRBJ2-1 | TRBV6-4 | - | TGTGCCAGCAGTGACTCGTCGGATAGCGGAAATGAGCAGTTCTTC | CASSDSSDSGNEQFF
- | TRBJ2-3 | TRBV5-6 | TRBD2 | TGTGCCAGCAGGGAGGGACTAGCGGGAGGCCCAGATACGCAGTATTTT | CASREGLAGGPDTQYF
- | TRBJ1-1 | TRBV10-1 | - | TGCGCCAGCAGTGAGTTTCGGCCGCAGAACACTGAAGCTTTCTTT | CASSEFRPQNTEAFF
once | TRBJ2-1 | TRBV7-9 | - | TGTGCCAGCAGCTTAGCGATCCTCGCGGGGCCACCGAGAAGCAATGAGCAGTTCTTC | CASSLAILAGPPRSNEQFF
- | TRBJ1-3 | TRBV6-5 | - | TGTGCCAGCCGGACATCTGGAAACACCATATATTTT | CASRTSGNTIYF
- | TRBJ2-7 | TRBV2 | TRBD1 | TGTGCCACCAAGCCGGGACAGGGGGCCCACGAGCAGTACTTC | CATKPGQGAHEQYF
- | TRBJ2-7 | TRBV6-6 | - | TGTGCCAGCAGTACTCCTGCGTCCGAGCAGTACTTC | CASSTPASEQYF
- | TRBJ2-1 | TRBV27 | - | TGTGCCAGCAGTTTGAAACGCGCCTACGGCAATGAGCAGTTCTTC | CASSLKRAYGNEQFF
- | TRBJ1-2 | TRBV6-1 | TRBD1 | TGTGCCAGCGACCCTGGACAGGGGGCGTATGGCTACACCTTC | CASDPGQGAYGYTF
few | TRBJ1-2 | TRBV5-6 | - | TGTGCCAGCAGCTTGGTGGGGTTCAACTATGGCTACACCTTC | CASSLVGFNYGYTF
- | TRBJ1-5 | TRBV5-1 | - | TGCGCCAGCAGCCCCGGGACGGGGAATCAGCCCCAGCATTTT | CASSPGTGNQPQHF
once | TRBJ1-5 | TRBV5-1 | - | TGCGCCAGCAGCTTGAGTAGCAATCAGCCCCAGCATTTT | CASSLSSNQPQHF
- | TRBJ1-3 | TRBV6-6 | - | TGTGCCAGCAGTTACTCAGGGGTCTCTGGAAACACCATATATTTT | CASSYSGVSGNTIYF
- | TRBJ2-7 | TRBV18 | - | TGTGCCAGCTCACGAGGGTTGAGCTACGAGCAGTACTTC | CASSRGLSYEQYF
- | TRBJ2-7 | TRBV6-6 | - | TGTGCCAGCAGTTATACCCTAACAGGGATCTCCTACGAGCAGTACTTC | CASSYTLTGISYEQYF
once | TRBJ2-5 | TRBV4-2 | TRBD1 | TGTGCCAGCAGCCAACAGGACAGGGGGCAAGAGACCCAGTACTTC | CASSQQDRGQETQYF
- | TRBJ2-7 | TRBV18 | TRBD1 | TGTGCCAGCTCACCCCGGGACAGGGGAGGAAGCTCCTACGAGCAGTACTTC | CASSPRDRGGSSYEQYF
- | TRBJ2-7 | TRBV5-4 | - | TGTGCCAGCAGCTTGAGCGACGGAGGGGGCCACGAGCAGTACTTC | CASSLSDGGGHEQYF
- | TRBJ2-7 | TRBV6-6 | TRBD1 | TGTGCCAGCAGTTACGTGGCAGGGGGCGAGCAGTACTTC | CASSYVAGGEQYF
- | TRBJ2-7 | TRBV15 | TRBD2 | TGTGCCACCAGCAGAGACCTAGCGGAGACCTCCTACGAGCAGTACTTC | CATSRDLAETSYEQYF
- | TRBJ1-2 | TRBV4-1 | - | TGCGCCAGCAGCCTAACGGACTCCTTCAACTATGGCTACACCTTC | CASSLTDSFNYGYTF
- | TRBJ1-2 | TRBV7-8 | - | TGTGCCAGCAGCTTTAGTTCACAGGGCTATGGCTACACCTTC | CASSFSSQGYGYTF
- | TRBJ2-1 | TRBV7-9 | TRBD2 | TGTGCCAGCAGCTCCCTGACTAGCGGGAACGAACCGGGGCAGTTCTTC | CASSSLTSGNEPGQFF
- | TRBJ1-1 | TRBV15 | - | TGTGCCACCAGCTGGATCCAAAACACTGAAGCTTTCTTT | CATSWIQNTEAFF
- | TRBJ1-2 | TRBV5-4 | - | TGTGCCAGCAGGTACATCCAGGACTATGGCTACACCTTC | CASRYIQDYGYTF
- | TRBJ1-6 | TRBV7-9 | - | TGTGCCAGCAGCCGAGTCTGGGGACCCCTCCACTTT | CASSRVWGPLHF
- | TRBJ2-1 | TRBV5-1 | TRBD2 | TGCGCCAGCAGCTTCCTAGCGGGAGACCACAATGAGCAGTTCTTC | CASSFLAGDHNEQFF